Included here is one T cell receptor (beta chain) sequence, with context. This sample is part of a study of T cell changes during pregnancy in multiple sclerosis. TCRdb's copy holds only in-frame clones and misses some; the assay was immunoSEQ multiplex PCR. The sample holds approximately 40,000 clones, 80% to 90% seen once. In germline, CDR1 is SGHRS, CDR2 YFSETQ. This CDR3 has 19 residues. Trimming at V came to 0 bases and at J to 0 bases, leaving 7 bases not matched to a gene. Here the sequenced sample was peripheral blood, taken in the first trimester of pregnancy. This sequence was found in a female donor in good health, enrolled as a control in a pregnancy study. The chain employs TRBV5-1 and TRBJ1-6; 9 bases are a match to TRBD1. The CDR3 bases are TGCGCCAGCAGCTTGGGCACCGGGACAGGGCTCTCCTATAATTCACCCCTCCACTTT. Its protein product is CASSLGTGTGLSYNSPLHF.